A single TCR beta chain is shown here with its context. This entry belongs to a study of blood T cell repertoires in COVID-19. As for the study in general: Some COVID-19 samples were acute and others convalescent; all came from the United States, Italy and Spain. Sample material is recorded as cDNA or gDNA derived from T cells, B-cell-depleted T cells, or PBMCs.

Authors' processing steps: Reference gene primer amplification yielded estimated nucleated cell counts. The data were produced by immunoSEQ multiplex PCR, yet TCRdb's version contains in-frame clones alone and is incomplete. V, J and clone size are taken as reported in that table, and D and trimming were inferred from the DNA itself. The table records tens of thousands of clones, about 68% of them present only once. This TCR was recovered from a woman between 70 and 85 years old with acute or convalescent COVID-19. Sequenced input: peripheral blood.

CDR3 amino acids: CSVESTGISSYNEQFF. CDR3 sequence (DNA): TGCAGCGTTGAGAGCACAGGGATAAGCTCCTACAATGAGCAGTTCTTC. V gene TRBV29-1 combines with J gene TRBJ2-1; TRBD1 might be the D (6 bases). The CDR3 runs to 16 residues. Per germline, CDR1 SQVTM and CDR2 ANQGSEA. The V end lost 3 bases, the J end lost 0 bases, and 15 bases lay between the germline ends.